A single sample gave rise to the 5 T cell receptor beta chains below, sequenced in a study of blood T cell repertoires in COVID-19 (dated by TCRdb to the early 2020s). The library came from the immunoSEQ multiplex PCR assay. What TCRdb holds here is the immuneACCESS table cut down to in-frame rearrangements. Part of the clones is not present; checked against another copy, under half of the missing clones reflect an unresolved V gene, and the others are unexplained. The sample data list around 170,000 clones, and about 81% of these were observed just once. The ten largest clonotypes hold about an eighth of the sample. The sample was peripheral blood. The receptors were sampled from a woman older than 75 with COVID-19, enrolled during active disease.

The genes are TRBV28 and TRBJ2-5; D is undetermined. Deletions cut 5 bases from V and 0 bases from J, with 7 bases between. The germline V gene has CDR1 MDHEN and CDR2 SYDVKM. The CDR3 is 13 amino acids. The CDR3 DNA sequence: TGTGCCAGCAGTGTACGGGACCAAGAGACCCAGTACTTC. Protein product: CASSVRDQETQYF.

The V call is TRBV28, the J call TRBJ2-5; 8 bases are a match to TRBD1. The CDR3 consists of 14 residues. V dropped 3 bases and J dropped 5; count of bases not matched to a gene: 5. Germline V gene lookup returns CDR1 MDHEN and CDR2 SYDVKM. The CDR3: CASSLTGARETQYF. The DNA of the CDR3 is TGTGCCAGCAGTTTGACAGGGGCCCGCGAGACCCAGTACTTC. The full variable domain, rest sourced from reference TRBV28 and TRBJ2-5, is DVKVTQSSRYLVKRTGEKVFLECVQDMDHENMFWYRQDPGLGLRLIYFSYDVKMKEKGDIPEGYSVSREKKERFSLILESASTNQTSMYLCASSLTGARETQYFGPGTRLLVL.

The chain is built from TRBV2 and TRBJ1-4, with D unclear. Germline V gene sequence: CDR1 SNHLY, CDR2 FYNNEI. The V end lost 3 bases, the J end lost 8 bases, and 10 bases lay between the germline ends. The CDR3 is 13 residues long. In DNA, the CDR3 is TGTGCCAGCAGTGACGGCGGTTGGGAAAAACTGTTTTTT. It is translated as CASSDGGWEKLFF.

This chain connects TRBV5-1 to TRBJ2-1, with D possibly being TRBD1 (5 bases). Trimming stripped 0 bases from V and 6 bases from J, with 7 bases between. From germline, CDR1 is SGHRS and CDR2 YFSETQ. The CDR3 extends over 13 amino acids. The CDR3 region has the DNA TGCGCCAGCAGCTTGGCAGGGATCAATGAGCAGTTCTTC. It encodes CASSLAGINEQFF. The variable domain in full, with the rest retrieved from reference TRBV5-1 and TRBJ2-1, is KAGVTQTPRYLIKTRGQQVTLSCSPISGHRSVSWYQQTPGQGLQFLFEYFSETQRNKGNFPGRFSGRQFSNSRSEMNVSTLELGDSALYLCASSLAGINEQFFGPGTRLTVL.

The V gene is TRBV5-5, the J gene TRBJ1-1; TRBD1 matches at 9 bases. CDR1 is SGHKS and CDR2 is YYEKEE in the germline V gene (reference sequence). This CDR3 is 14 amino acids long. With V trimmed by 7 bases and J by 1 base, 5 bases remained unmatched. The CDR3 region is CASLQGAGNTEAFF. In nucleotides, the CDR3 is TGTGCCAGCCTACAGGGGGCAGGGAACACTGAAGCTTTCTTT.